The source of this T cell receptor beta chain is a study of beta chain features in type 1 diabetes. About the research overall: On cell yields, gender and age, patients and healthy donors were similar. Across all samples, some 98 million sorted cells were examined.

Isolated RNA was reverse transcribed in full, so expressed TCRB transcripts were sequenced. Sequencing used immunoSEQ multiplex PCR; TCRdb keeps in-frame clones, though not all of them. The sample carries fewer than 350,000 clones, about 20% recorded once. CDR1 SGHDT and CDR2 YYEEEE come from the germline V gene. CDR3 size: 13 residues. The germline V and J ends were trimmed by 4 bases and 9 bases, with 16 bases remaining between them. This TCR derives from a woman aged 18 to 35 in good health. This chain connects TRBV5-6 to TRBJ1-2; D unresolved. Sequencing was performed on naive CD4+ T cells from blood. This chain's CDR3 is CASSPEVVRRYTF. The CDR3, as DNA: TGTGCCAGCAGCCCTGAGGTTGTACGTCGCTACACCTTC.